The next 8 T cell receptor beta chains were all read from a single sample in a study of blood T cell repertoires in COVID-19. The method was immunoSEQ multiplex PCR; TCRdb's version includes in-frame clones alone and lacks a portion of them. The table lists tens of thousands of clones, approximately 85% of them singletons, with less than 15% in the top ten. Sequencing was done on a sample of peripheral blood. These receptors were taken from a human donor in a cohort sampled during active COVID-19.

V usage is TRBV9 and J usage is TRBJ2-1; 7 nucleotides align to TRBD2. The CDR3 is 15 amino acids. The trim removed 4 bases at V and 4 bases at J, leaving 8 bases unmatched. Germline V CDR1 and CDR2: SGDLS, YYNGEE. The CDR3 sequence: CASSLSGVVYNEQFF. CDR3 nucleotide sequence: TGTGCCAGCAGCCTAAGCGGGGTTGTATACAATGAGCAGTTCTTC.

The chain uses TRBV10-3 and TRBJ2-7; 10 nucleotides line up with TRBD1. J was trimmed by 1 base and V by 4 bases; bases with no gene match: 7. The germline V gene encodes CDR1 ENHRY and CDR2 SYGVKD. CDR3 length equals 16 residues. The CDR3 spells CAISAKGQGISYEQYF. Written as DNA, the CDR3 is TGTGCCATCAGTGCGAAGGGACAGGGGATTTCCTACGAGCAGTACTTC.

CDR3 DNA sequence: TGTGCCAGCAGTTATGCGTCGCGACAGGGTCGGGAGACCCAGTACTTC. Protein sequence: CASSYASRQGRETQYF. The chain recombines TRBV6-6 with TRBJ2-5, with 7 bases matching TRBD1. Germline CDR1 reads MNHNY; CDR2 reads SVGAGI (reference sequence). The CDR3 length is 16 residues. The trim removed 3 bases at V and 5 bases at J, leaving 12 bases unmatched.

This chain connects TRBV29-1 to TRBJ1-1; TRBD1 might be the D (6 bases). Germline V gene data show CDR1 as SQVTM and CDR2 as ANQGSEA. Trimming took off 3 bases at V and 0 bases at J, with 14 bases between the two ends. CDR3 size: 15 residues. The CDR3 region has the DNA TGCAGCGTTGAGAGGACAGCTTTCATGAACACTGAAGCTTTCTTT. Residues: CSVERTAFMNTEAFF.

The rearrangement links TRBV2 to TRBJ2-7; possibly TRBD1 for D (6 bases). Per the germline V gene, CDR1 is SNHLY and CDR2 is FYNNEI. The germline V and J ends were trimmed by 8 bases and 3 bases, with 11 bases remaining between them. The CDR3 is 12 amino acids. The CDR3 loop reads CASSRDNYEQYF. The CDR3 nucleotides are TGTGCCAGCTCCCGGGACAACTACGAGCAGTACTTC.

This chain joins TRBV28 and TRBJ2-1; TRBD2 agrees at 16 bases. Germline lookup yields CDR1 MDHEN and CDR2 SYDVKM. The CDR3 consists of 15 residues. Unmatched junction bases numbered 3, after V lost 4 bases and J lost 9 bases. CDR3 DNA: TGTGCCAGCAGTTCGGGACTAGCGGGGGGGACTGAGCAGTTCTTC. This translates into CASSSGLAGGTEQFF. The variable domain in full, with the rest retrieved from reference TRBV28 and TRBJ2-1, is DVKVTQSSRYLVKRTGEKVFLECVQDMDHENMFWYRQDPGLGLRLIYFSYDVKMKEKGDIPEGYSVSREKKERFSLILESASTNQTSMYLCASSSGLAGGTEQFFGPGTRLTVL.

The CDR3 sequence is CASSLLFYASGGSQETQYF. The CDR3, as DNA: TGCGCCAGCAGCTTGCTTTTTTACGCTAGCGGGGGTTCCCAAGAGACCCAGTACTTC. The V and J genes are TRBV5-1 and TRBJ2-5, with 10 bases that match TRBD2. Germline V gives CDR1 SGHRS, CDR2 YFSETQ. With 1 base clipped from V and 1 base from J, the junction kept 13 bases outside the gene matches. The CDR3 runs 19 residues. Using reference TRBV5-1 and TRBJ2-5 for the parts outside the CDR3, the full variable domain is KAGVTQTPRYLIKTRGQQVTLSCSPISGHRSVSWYQQTPGQGLQFLFEYFSETQRNKGNFPGRFSGRQFSNSRSEMNVSTLELGDSALYLCASSLLFYASGGSQETQYFGPGTRLLVL.

This CDR3 reads CASSSGSDTDTQYF. The CDR3 bases are TGTGCCAGTAGTTCCGGGTCCGACACAGATACGCAGTATTTT. The chain employs TRBV19 and TRBJ2-3, with unresolved D. Germline V gives CDR1 LNHDA, CDR2 SQIVND (reference sequence). The CDR3 covers 14 residues. The V end was cut by 5 bases, the J end by 2 bases, with 11 bases between.